This TCR beta chain was profiled in a study of cytomegalovirus exposure and HLA in healthy donors. Points from the study as a whole: It emerged from a later analysis that several of the most significant clusters appeared to be linked to common viral pathogens.

The germline gives CDR1 SGHTA, CDR2 FQGNSA. Trimming pared 5 bases from V and 4 bases from J, leaving 14 bases between. CDR3 size: 14 residues. In the PCR, 60 Vbeta and 13 Jbeta primers were used. Using immunoSEQ multiplex PCR, the repertoire was profiled, and TCRdb retains in-frame clones only, with some absent. The sample gives 150,000 or so clones, around 73% of which show up once; 1.5% to 2% is in the top ten. Of note for this clone: What it recognizes is unknown.

The rearrangement links TRBV7-2 to TRBJ1-1; no clear D gene. The TCR was taken from a woman aged 18-29 years in good health and CMV-seronegative. Sequenced: PBMCs. The CDR3 nucleotides are TGTGCCAGCAGCCATAGGACCCTAGCCACTGAAGCTTTCTTT. This encodes CASSHRTLATEAFF.